The subject of this entry is one T cell receptor beta chain. The data were taken from a study of blood T cell repertoires in COVID-19. At the level of the study: Acute and convalescent COVID-19 specimens originated in the United States, Italy and Spain.

The germline V gene has CDR1 LNHDA and CDR2 SQIVND (reference sequence). Losses at the gene ends were 5 bases for V and 2 bases for J; bases not matched to a gene: 7. The CDR3 runs 16 residues. In the authors' methods: Nucleated cell counts were estimated from reference gene primer amplification. The table came from immunoSEQ multiplex PCR; TCRdb's copy has only in-frame clones and leaves some out. The V and J calls and clone size come from that table; D and trimming were worked out from the DNA. The data contain approximately 130,000 clones, approximately 80% of them singletons. Sequences were obtained from peripheral blood. The clonotype originates from a man aged 40-49 years with active or convalescent COVID-19. The chain carries TRBV19 and TRBJ2-5; 11 bases line up with TRBD2. DNA of the CDR3: TGTGCCAGTAGTCGACGACTAGCGGGGATACAAGAGACCCAGTACTTC. It translates to CASSRRLAGIQETQYF.